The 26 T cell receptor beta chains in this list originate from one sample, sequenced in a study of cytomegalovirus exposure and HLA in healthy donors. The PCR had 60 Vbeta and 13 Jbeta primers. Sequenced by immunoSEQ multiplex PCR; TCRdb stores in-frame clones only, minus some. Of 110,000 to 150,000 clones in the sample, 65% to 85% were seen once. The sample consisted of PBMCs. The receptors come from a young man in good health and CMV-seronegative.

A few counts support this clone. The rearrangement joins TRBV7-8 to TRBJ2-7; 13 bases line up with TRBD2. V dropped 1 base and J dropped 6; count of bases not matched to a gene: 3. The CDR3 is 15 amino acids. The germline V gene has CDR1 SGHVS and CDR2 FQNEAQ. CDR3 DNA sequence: TGTGCCAGCAGCTTAGGTGGGACTAGCGGGACCGAGCAGTACTTC. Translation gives CASSLGGTSGTEQYF.

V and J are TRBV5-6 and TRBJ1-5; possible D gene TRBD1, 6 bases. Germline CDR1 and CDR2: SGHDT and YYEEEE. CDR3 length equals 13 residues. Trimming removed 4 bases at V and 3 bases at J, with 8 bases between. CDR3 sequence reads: CASSQGINQPQHF. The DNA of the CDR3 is TGTGCCAGCAGCCAGGGGATCAATCAGCCCCAGCATTTT.

As DNA, the CDR3 is TGTGCCAGCACCGTCACAGGGGTTAATGAAAAACTGTTTTTT. As protein: CASTVTGVNEKLFF. This rearrangement joins TRBV28 to TRBJ1-4; 7 bases match TRBD1. From germline, CDR1 is MDHEN and CDR2 SYDVKM. The CDR3 has 14 amino acids. V lost 7 bases and J lost 4; bases outside the gene matches: 6.

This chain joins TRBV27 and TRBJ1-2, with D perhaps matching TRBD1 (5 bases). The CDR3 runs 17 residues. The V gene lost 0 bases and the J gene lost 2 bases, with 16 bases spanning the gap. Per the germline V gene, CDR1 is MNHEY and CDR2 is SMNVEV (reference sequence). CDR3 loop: CASSLSRGLKGNYGYTF. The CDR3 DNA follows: TGTGCCAGCAGTTTATCTAGGGGCCTCAAGGGGAACTATGGCTACACCTTC.

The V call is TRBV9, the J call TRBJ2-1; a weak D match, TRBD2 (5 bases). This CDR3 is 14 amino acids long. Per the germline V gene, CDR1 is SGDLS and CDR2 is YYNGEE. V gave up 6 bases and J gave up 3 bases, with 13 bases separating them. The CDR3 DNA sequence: TGTGCCAGCACCCCGGGAAGTGACTACAATGAGCAGTTCTTC. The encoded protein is CASTPGSDYNEQFF.

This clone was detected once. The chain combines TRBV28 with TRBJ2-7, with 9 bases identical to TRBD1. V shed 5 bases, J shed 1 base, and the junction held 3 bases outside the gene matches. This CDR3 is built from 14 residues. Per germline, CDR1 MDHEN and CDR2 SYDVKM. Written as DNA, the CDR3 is TGTGCCAGCAGTGGGACAGGGACGTCCTACGAGCAGTACTTC. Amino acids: CASSGTGTSYEQYF.

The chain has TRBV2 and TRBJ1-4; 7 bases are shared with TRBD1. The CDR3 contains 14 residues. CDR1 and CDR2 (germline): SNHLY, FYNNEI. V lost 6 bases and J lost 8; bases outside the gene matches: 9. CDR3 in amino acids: CASRGTGVGEKLFF. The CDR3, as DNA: TGTGCCAGCAGGGGAACAGGGGTAGGAGAAAAACTGTTTTTT.

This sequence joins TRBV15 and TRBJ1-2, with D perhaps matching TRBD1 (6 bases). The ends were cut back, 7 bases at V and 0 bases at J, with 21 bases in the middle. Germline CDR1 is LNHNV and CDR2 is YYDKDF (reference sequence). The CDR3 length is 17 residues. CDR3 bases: TGTGCCACCACCCTAGAAGGGCCCGGGACAACTAACTATGGCTACACCTTC. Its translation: CATTLEGPGTTNYGYTF.

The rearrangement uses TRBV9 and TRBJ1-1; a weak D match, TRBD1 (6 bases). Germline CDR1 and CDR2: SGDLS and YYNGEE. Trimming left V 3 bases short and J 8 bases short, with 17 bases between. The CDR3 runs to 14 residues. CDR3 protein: CASSGSLRGEEAFF. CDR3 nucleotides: TGTGCCAGCAGCGGTAGCCTCAGGGGCGAGGAAGCTTTCTTT.

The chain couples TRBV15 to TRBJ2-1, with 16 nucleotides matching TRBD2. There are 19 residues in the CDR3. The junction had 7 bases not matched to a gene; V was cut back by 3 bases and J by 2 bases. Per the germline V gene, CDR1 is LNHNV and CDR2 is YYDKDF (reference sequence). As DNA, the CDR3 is TGTGCCACCAGCAGGTCCGGGACTAGCGGGAGGGCCGCCTACAATGAGCAGTTCTTC. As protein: CATSRSGTSGRAAYNEQFF.

This CDR3 reads CASSLLGRGPAFF. The CDR3 region has the DNA TGTGCCAGCAGCTTACTAGGTAGGGGCCCGGCTTTCTTT. The chain carries TRBV7-3 and TRBJ1-1; a possible D gene is TRBD1 (5 bases). Trimming removed 2 bases from V and 11 bases from J, with 15 bases in between. The CDR3 is made up of 13 amino acids. Germline V CDR1 and CDR2: SGHTA, FQGTGA. Looking up the rest from reference TRBV7-3 and TRBJ1-1 gives the full variable domain: GAGVSQTPSNKVTEKGKYVELRCDPISGHTALYWYRQSLGQGPEFLIYFQGTGAADDSGLPNDRFFAVRPEGSVSTLKIQRTERGDSAVYLCASSLLGRGPAFFGQGTRLTVV.

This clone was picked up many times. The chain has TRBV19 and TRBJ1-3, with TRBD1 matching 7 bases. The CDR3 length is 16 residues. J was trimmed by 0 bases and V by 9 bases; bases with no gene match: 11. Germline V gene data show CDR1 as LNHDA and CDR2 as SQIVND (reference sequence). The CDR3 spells CASLDRAIVSGNTIYF. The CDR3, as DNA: TGTGCCAGCCTTGACAGGGCAATCGTCTCTGGAAACACCATATATTTT. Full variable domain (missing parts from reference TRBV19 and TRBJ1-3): DGGITQSPKYLFRKEGQNVTLSCEQNLNHDAMYWYRQDPGQGLRLIYYSQIVNDFQKGDIAEGYSVSREKKESFPLTVTSAQKNPTAFYLCASLDRAIVSGNTIYFGEGSWLTVV.

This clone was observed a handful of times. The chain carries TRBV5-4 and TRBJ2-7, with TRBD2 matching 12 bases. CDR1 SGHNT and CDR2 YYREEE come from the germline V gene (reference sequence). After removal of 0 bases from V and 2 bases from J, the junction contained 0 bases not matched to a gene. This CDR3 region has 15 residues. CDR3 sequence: CASSLGLAGAYEQYF. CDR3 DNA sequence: TGTGCCAGCAGCTTGGGACTAGCGGGAGCCTACGAGCAGTACTTC. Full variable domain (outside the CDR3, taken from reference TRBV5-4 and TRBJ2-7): ETGVTQSPTHLIKTRGQQVTLRCSSQSGHNTVSWYQQALGQGPQFIFQYYREEENGRGNFPPRFSGLQFPNYSSELNVNALELDDSALYLCASSLGLAGAYEQYFGPGTRLTVT.

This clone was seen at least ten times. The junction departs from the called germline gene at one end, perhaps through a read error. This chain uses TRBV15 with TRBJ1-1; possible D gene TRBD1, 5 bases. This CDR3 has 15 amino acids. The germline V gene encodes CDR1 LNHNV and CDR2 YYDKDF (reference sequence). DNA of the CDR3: TGTGCCACCAGGAGAGGGTGGGGCCTGAACACTGAAGCTTTCTTT. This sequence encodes CATRRGWGLNTEAFF.

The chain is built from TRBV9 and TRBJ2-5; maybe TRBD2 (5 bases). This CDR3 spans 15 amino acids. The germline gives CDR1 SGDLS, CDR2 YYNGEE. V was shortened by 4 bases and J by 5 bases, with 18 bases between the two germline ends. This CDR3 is CASSSRTGPPETQYF. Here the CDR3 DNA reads TGTGCCAGCAGCTCCCGGACTGGACCACCCGAGACCCAGTACTTC. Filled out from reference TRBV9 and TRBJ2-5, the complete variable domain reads DSGVTQTPKHLITATGQRVTLRCSPRSGDLSVYWYQQSLDQGLQFLIQYYNGEERAKGNILERFSAQQFPDLHSELNLSSLELGDSALYFCASSSRTGPPETQYFGPGTRLLVL.

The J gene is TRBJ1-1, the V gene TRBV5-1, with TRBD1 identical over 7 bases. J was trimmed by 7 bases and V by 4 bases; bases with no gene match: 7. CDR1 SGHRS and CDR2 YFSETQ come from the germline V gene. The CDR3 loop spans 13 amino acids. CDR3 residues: CASSPGTDHEAFF. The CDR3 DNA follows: TGCGCCAGCAGCCCCGGGACAGACCATGAAGCTTTCTTT.

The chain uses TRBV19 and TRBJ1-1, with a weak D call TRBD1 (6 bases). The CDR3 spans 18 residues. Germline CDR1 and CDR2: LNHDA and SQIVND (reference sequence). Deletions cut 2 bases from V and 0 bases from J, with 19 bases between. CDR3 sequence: CASSITDSLSNLNTEAFF. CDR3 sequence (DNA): TGTGCCAGTAGTATAACGGACAGTTTATCGAATCTGAACACTGAAGCTTTCTTT.

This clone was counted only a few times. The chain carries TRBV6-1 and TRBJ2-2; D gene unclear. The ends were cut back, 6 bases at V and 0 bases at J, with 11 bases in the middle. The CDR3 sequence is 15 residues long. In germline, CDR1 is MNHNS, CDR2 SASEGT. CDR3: CASRNGRTNTGELFF. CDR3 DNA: TGTGCCAGCAGAAACGGCAGGACGAACACCGGGGAGCTGTTTTTT.

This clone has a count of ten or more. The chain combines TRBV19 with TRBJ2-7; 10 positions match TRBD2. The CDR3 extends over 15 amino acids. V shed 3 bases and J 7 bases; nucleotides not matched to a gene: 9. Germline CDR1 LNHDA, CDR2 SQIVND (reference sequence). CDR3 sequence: CASSIRVAGGWEQYF. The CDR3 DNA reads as TGTGCCAGTAGTATCCGTGTAGCGGGAGGATGGGAGCAGTACTTC.

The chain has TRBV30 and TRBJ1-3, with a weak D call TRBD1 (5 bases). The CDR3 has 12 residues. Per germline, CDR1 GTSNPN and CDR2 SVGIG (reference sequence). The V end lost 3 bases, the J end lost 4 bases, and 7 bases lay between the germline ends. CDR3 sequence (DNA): TGTGCCTGGAGGACAGACGGAAACACCATATATTTT. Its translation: CAWRTDGNTIYF. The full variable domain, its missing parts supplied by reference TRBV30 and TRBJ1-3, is SQTIHQWPATLVQPVGSPLSLECTVEGTSNPNLYWYRQAAGRGLQLLFYSVGIGQISSEVPQNLSASRPQDRQFILSSKKLLLSDSGFYLCAWRTDGNTIYFGEGSWLTVV.

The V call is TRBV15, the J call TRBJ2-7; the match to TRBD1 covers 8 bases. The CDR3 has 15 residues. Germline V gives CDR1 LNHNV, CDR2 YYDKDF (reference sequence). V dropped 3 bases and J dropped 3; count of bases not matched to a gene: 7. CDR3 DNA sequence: TGTGCCACCAGCAGCAGACAGGGGCCAGACTACGAGCAGTACTTC. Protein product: CATSSRQGPDYEQYF.

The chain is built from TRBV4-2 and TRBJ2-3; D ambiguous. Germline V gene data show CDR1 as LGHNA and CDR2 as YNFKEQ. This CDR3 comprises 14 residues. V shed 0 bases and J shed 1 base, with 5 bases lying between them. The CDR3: CASSQEGGTDTQYF. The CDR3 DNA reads TGTGCCAGCAGCCAAGAGGGCGGCACAGATACGCAGTATTTT.

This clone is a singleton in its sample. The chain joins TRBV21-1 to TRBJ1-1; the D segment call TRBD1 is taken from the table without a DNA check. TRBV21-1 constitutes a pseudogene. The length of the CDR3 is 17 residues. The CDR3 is CASSKEGQGTMNTEAFF. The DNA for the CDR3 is TGTGCCAGCAGCAAAGAGGGACAGGGAACAATGAACACTGAAGCTTTCTTT.

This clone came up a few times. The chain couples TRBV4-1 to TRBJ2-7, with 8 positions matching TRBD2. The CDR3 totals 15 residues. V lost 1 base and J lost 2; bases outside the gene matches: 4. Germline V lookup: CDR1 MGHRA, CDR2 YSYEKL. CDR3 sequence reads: CASSQVGGGTYEQYF. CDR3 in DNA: TGCGCCAGCAGCCAAGTTGGCGGGGGGACCTACGAGCAGTACTTC.

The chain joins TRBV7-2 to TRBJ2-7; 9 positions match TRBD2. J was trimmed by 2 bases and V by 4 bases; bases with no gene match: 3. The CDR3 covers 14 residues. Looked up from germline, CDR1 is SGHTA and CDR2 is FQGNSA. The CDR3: CASSSTSGPYEQYF. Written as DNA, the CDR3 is TGTGCCAGCAGCTCGACTAGCGGACCCTACGAGCAGTACTTC.

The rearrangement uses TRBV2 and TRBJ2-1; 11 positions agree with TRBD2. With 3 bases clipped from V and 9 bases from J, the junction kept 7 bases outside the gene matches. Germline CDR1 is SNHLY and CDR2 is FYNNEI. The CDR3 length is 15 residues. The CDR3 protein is CASSDTSGGRSEQFF. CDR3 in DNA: TGTGCCAGCAGTGATACTAGCGGGGGACGGAGTGAGCAGTTCTTC. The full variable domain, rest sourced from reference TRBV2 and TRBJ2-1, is EPEVTQTPSHQVTQMGQEVILRCVPISNHLYFYWYRQILGQKVEFLVSFYNNEISEKSEIFDDQFSVERPDGSNFTLKIRSTKLEDSAMYFCASSDTSGGRSEQFFGPGTRLTVL.